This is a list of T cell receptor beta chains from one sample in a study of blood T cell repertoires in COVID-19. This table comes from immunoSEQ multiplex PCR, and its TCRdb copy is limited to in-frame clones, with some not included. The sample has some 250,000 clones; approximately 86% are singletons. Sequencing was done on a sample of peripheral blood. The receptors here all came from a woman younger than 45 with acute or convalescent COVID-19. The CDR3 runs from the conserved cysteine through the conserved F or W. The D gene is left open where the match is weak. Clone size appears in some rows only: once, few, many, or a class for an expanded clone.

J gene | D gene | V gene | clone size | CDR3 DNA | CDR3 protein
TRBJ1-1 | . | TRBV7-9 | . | TGTGCCAGCAGCCCCTACGGGACACAGAACACTGAAGCTTTCTTT | CASSPYGTQNTEAFF
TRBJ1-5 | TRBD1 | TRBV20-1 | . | TGCAGTGCTAGTGTAGGGGGCGGATGGCAGCCCCAGCATTTT | CSASVGGGWQPQHF
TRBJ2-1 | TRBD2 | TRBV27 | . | TGTGCCAGCAGTTCAGGGACTAGCGGTATGTCCTACAATGAGCAGTTCTTC | CASSSGTSGMSYNEQFF
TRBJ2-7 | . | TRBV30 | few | TGTGCCTGGAGGACAGATAGCTACGAGCAGTACTTC | CAWRTDSYEQYF
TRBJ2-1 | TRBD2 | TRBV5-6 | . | TGTGCCAGCAGCTTGGTTACTAGCGGATACAATGAGCAGTTCTTC | CASSLVTSGYNEQFF
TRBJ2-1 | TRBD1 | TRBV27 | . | TGTGCCAGCAGTTCCCGACAGGGCCTCTACAATGAGCAGTTCTTC | CASSSRQGLYNEQFF
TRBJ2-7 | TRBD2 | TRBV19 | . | TGTGCCAGTAGTGCTCCCACTAGCGGGAGTTCCCACGAGCAGTACTTC | CASSAPTSGSSHEQYF
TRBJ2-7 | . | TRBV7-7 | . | TGTGCCAGCAGCCCCACTAAGGTGGTGCCCTACGAGCAGTACTTC | CASSPTKVVPYEQYF
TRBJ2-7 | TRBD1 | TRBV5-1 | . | TGCGCCAGCAGCTCCACACCGGGACAGGGGAAACACGAGCAGTACTTC | CASSSTPGQGKHEQYF
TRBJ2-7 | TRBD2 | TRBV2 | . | TGTGCCAGCAGGAAATCACTAGCTGCGGGAGGCCCCGAGCAGTACTTC | CASRKSLAAGGPEQYF
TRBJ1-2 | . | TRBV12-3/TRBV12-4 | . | TGTGCCAGCAGTTTAGGGGAGGGGTATGGCTACACCTTC | CASSLGEGYGYTF
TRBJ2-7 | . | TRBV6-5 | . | TGTGCCAGCAGTTATGGAGACCGGCGGGGCGAGCAGTACTTC | CASSYGDRRGEQYF
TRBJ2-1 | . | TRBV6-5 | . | TGTGCCAGCAGTTATGGGGGGTTGGCTGAGCAGTTCTTC | CASSYGGLAEQFF
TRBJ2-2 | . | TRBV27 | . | TGTGCCAGCAGTTTAGAGGTTTCCCCCGACACCGGGGAGCTGTTTTTT | CASSLEVSPDTGELFF
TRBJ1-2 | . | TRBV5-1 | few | TGCGCCAGCAGCTTGGACAGGGCTAACTATGGCTACACCTTC | CASSLDRANYGYTF
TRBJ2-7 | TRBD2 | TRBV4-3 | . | TGCGCCAGCAGCCAAGAGGGAGGGAGTGAGTCCTACGAGCAGTACTTC | CASSQEGGSESYEQYF
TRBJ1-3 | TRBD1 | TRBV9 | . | TGTGCCAGCAGCGGTACCGGGACAGAAAGAAACACCATATATTTT | CASSGTGTERNTIYF
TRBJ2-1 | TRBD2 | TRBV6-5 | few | TGTGCCAGCAGGGCGGGACTAGCGGGGCTCAATGAGCAGTTCTTC | CASRAGLAGLNEQFF
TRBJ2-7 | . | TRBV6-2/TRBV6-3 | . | TGTGCCAGCAGCAACACAGGATTCTCCTACGAGCAGTACTTC | CASSNTGFSYEQYF
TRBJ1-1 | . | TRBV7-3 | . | TGTGCCAGCAGCTTAGCCTCGGGAAGGAACACTGAAGCTTTCTTT | CASSLASGRNTEAFF
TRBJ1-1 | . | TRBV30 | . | TGTGCCTGGAGTTTCCCCCGGGGGGTCACTGAAGCTTTCTTT | CAWSFPRGVTEAFF
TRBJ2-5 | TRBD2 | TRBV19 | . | TGTGCCAGTAGTATAGTGCTAGCGGGAGTGGGAGAGACCCAGTACTTC | CASSIVLAGVGETQYF
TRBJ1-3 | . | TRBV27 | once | TGTGCCAGCAGTCCAGGGGACTCTGGAAACACCATATATTTT | CASSPGDSGNTIYF
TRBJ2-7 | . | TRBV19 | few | TGTGCCAGTAGTAAGGACAGCTACGAGCAGTACTTC | CASSKDSYEQYF
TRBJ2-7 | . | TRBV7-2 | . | TGTGCCAGCAGCTTAGGTGGAACTAGCTGGTACGAGCAGTACTTC | CASSLGGTSWYEQYF
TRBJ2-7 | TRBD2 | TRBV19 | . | TGTGCCAGTAGTATCCGGCTAGCGGGATTCACGCAGTACTTC | CASSIRLAGFTQYF
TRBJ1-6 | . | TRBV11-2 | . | TGTGCCAGCAGCTTAGAGGCAGGGGTTGGATCACCCCTCCACTTT | CASSLEAGVGSPLHF
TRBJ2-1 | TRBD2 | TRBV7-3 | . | TGTGCCAGCAGCCAGAGGACTAGCGGGACAGGTGAGCAGTTCTTC | CASSQRTSGTGEQFF
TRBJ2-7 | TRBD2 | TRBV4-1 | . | TGCGCCAGCAGCCAAGAAGGGCTAGCGGGAGTAAGAGAGCAGTACTTC | CASSQEGLAGVREQYF
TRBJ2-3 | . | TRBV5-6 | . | TGTGCCAGCACGAACAGGGACTACCGCACAGATACGCAGTATTTT | CASTNRDYRTDTQYF
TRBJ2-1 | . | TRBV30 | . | TGTGCCTGGAGTGTGGGGCTAGGTGAGCAGTTCTTC | CAWSVGLGEQFF
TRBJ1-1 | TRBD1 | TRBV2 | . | TGTGCCAGCAGGTTTGACAGGGTGGCTGAAGCTTTCTTT | CASRFDRVAEAFF
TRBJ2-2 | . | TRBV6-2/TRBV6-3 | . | TGTGCCAGCAGTACAAGTGGGCTAAGCGGGGAGCTGTTTTTT | CASSTSGLSGELFF
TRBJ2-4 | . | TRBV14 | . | TGTGCCAGCAGCCAAGAAGTCGGGTTGGTCAAAAACATTCAGTACTTC | CASSQEVGLVKNIQYF
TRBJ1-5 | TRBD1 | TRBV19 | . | TGTGCCAGTAGGGGACAGGGAGTACGGAGCAATCAGCCCCAGCATTTT | CASRGQGVRSNQPQHF
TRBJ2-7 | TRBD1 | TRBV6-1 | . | TGTGCCAGCAGTGAAAACAGGGGTTGGGAGCAGTACTTC | CASSENRGWEQYF
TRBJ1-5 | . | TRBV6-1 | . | TGTGCCAGCAGTGAACTAGGGGGATCTGGTCAGCCCCAGCATTTT | CASSELGGSGQPQHF
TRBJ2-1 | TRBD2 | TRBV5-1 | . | TGCGCCAGCAGCTCACTAGCGGGCAATGAGCAGTTCTTC | CASSSLAGNEQFF
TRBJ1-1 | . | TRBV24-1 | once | TGTGCCACCAGTAGAGGGAAGGGTGAAGCTTTCTTT | CATSRGKGEAFF
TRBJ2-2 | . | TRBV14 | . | TGTGCCAGCACTCTACACGGAGGGCCGAACACCGGGGAGCTGTTTTTT | CASTLHGGPNTGELFF
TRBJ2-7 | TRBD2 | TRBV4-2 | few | TGTGCCAGCAGCCAAGAATTAGGTGGACTAGCGGGAGGTAACGAGCAGTACTTC | CASSQELGGLAGGNEQYF
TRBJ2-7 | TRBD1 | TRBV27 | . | TGTGCCAGCGGAACCCCAACAGGGGTCCCTTACTACGAGCAGTACTTC | CASGTPTGVPYYEQYF
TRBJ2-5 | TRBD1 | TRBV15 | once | TGTGCCACCAGCGCAGGGGGAAACCAAGAGACCCAGTACTTC | CATSAGGNQETQYF
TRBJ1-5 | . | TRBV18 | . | TGTGCCAGCTCACCCGGGAGGTTTAATCAGCCCCAGCATTTT | CASSPGRFNQPQHF
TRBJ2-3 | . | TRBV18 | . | TGTGCCAGCTCACCATATGGGAGATCTACCACAGATACGCAGTATTTT | CASSPYGRSTTDTQYF
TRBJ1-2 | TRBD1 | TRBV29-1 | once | TGCAGCGTAGACAGGGCTGGCTACACCTTC | CSVDRAGYTF
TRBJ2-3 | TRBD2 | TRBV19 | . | TGTGCCAGTAGTATCGGCGGGAGTGTGTTGAATACGCAGTATTTT | CASSIGGSVLNTQYF
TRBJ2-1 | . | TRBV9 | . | TGTGCCAGCAGCGTAGGGGACTCTGGGCATGAGCAGTTCTTC | CASSVGDSGHEQFF